This T cell receptor (beta chain) emerged from a study of T cell changes during pregnancy in multiple sclerosis. Assay: immunoSEQ multiplex PCR; the TCRdb copy retains only in-frame clones and omits some. The sample lists tens of thousands of clones; 85% to 95% were seen once. Germline-derived CDR1 and CDR2 are MNHNS and SASEGT. Trimming stripped 1 base from V and 7 bases from J, with 11 bases between. This CDR3 is 14 amino acids long. This clone was detected once. Source: peripheral blood, taken after pregnancy. The genes are TRBV6-1 and TRBJ1-5; a weak D match, TRBD1 (5 bases). The sequence derives from a female donor with multiple sclerosis, enrolled in a pregnancy study. The CDR3 protein is CASSEVGGYQPQHF. The CDR3 DNA sequence: TGTGCCAGCAGTGAAGTGGGGGGTTACCAGCCCCAGCATTTT.